This T cell receptor beta chain was found in a study of shared clonotypes between healthy human individuals. CDR1 SGHAT and CDR2 FQNNGV come from the germline V gene. Trimming stripped 2 bases from V and 6 bases from J, with 11 bases between. The CDR3 is 14 residues long. This clone was observed once. Sequencing used immunoSEQ multiplex PCR; TCRdb keeps in-frame clones, though not all of them. The sample holds fewer than 700,000 clones, around 77% seen once. The chain joins TRBV11-2 to TRBJ2-4; tentatively, D is TRBD1 (6 bases). Specimen: PBMCs. This sequence originates from a woman in her forties in good health. Some clones in this sample may be carry-over from other donors' samples. CDR3 DNA: TGTGCCAGCAGCTTAACAGGGATGGCAAACATTCAGTACTTC. It specifies CASSLTGMANIQYF.